These 9 T cell receptor beta chains were sequenced from one sample in a study of tumor and adjacent non-tumor tissue in lung cancer. This sample's RNA came from whole unsorted tissue. Three rounds of nested PCR, following a modified ARM-PCR protocol, produced the TCRbeta library. TCRdb reprocessed the multiplex PCR reads with MiXCR, giving one entry per CDR3 protein. The sample contains more than 90,000 distinct CDR3 sequences, 67% of which appear only once. Sequencing was carried out using lung tumor tissue. The receptors come from a man in his 60s with non-small cell lung cancer.

The gene calls are TRBV6-5 and TRBJ1-2; D is possibly TRBD1 (5 bases). Germline CDR1 and CDR2: MNHEY and SVGAGI. The CDR3 has 14 amino acids. The CDR3 loop reads CFSSPQGGNYGYTF. The CDR3 DNA follows: TGTTTCAGCAGTCCCCAGGGAGGGAACTATGGCTACACCTTC.

The table lists this clonotype with a few counts. Given a much more abundant clone one base away, this may be a read error. The chain links TRBV7-8 to TRBJ2-5; TRBD2 matches at 7 bases. J gave up 5 bases and V 5 bases, and 14 bases lay outside the gene matches. The CDR3 is 16 residues long. Per germline, CDR1 SGHVS and CDR2 FQNEAQ. The CDR3, as DNA: TGTGCCAGCAGCCCCAAGGGAGGGAAGGCATGGGAGACCCAGTACTTC. Translation gives CASSPKGGKAWETQYF.

This clonotype was counted once. A junction boundary mismatches the germline segment, possibly from a read error. The chain couples TRBV20-1 to TRBJ2-7, with 15 bases fitting TRBD2. Germline-derived CDR1 and CDR2 are DFQATT and SNEGSKA (reference sequence). This CDR3 is built from 14 residues. CDR3 DNA sequence: TGCAGTGCTAGGGGGACTAGCGGGAGGACCGAGCAGTGCTTC. Its protein is CSARGTSGRTEQCF.

Only one count was recorded for this clonotype. A read error may produce the germline difference seen at one junction end. DNA of the CDR3: TGTGCCAGCAGCTCCGGAGTGTTTAATGAGCAATTC. Translating gives CASSSGVFNEQF. The chain couples TRBV11-3 to TRBJ2-1; the D is unclear. CDR1 and CDR2 from the germline V gene are SGHNT and YENEEA. The CDR3 length is 12 residues.

The chain uses TRBV20-1 and TRBJ2-5, with D tentatively TRBD1 (6 bases). CDR1 is DFQATT, CDR2 SNEGSKA, per germline (reference sequence). Trimming left V 5 bases short and J 1 base short, with 20 bases between. CDR3 length equals 16 residues. CDR3 amino acids: CSARDTLEGFQETQYF. The CDR3 coding sequence is TGCAGTGCTCGGGACACTCTCGAGGGGTTCCAAGAGACCCAGTACTTC.

Details on this clonotype: A much larger clone differs by one base, so this may be a read error. This chain joins TRBV6-2 or TRBV6-3 and TRBJ2-3; D is possibly TRBD1 (6 bases). Per germline, CDR1 MNHEY and CDR2 SVGEGT. The CDR3 sequence is 14 residues long. DNA for the CDR3: TGTGCCACCCAAGGGGGATGGGGCACAGATACGCAGTGTTTT. Its protein product is CATQGGWGTDTQCF.

This clonotype was seen many times. The chain has TRBV29-1 and TRBJ2-2, with D perhaps given as TRBD1 or TRBD2 (5 bases each). Trimming shortened V by 1 base and J by 3 bases, and 18 bases separated the two germline ends. CDR1 is SQVTM and CDR2 is ANQGSEA in the germline V gene. The CDR3 has 17 amino acids. The CDR3 loop reads CSVEGWETVGDTGELFF. The DNA for the CDR3 is TGCAGCGTTGAAGGATGGGAGACAGTCGGGGACACCGGGGAGCTGTTTTTT.

As concerns this clonotype: Since the CDR3 does not end with the conserved phenylalanine or tryptophan, this likely comes from a read error. V usage is TRBV5-1 and J usage is TRBJ1-1, with 8 bases fitting TRBD1. With V trimmed by 6 bases and J by 7 bases, 5 bases remained unmatched. Per the germline V gene, CDR1 is SGHRS and CDR2 is YFSETQ. CDR3 size: 12 residues. CDR3 nucleotide sequence: TGCGCCAGCAAACTCGACAGGGGTGAAGCTTTCCTT. This sequence encodes CASKLDRGEAFL.

This clonotype was detected ten times or more. The chain is built from TRBV12-3 or TRBV12-4 and TRBJ2-3; 11 bases map to TRBD2. The ends lost 7 bases at V and 8 bases at J; junction bases unmatched: 11. The CDR3 runs 15 residues. CDR3 sequence (DNA): TGTGCCAGCACCACCTTAGCGGGAGGGCCTGGTACGCAGTATTTT. Its protein product is CASTTLAGGPGTQYF.